This is a list of T cell receptor beta chains from one sample in a study of post-analysis software for immune sequencing data. TCRdb re-called the PCR reads with MiXCR, one entry per CDR3 protein. The repertoire consists of hundreds of thousands of distinct CDR3 sequences, with 25% to 30% occurring once and the leading ten covering around 0.56%. The sequencing sample was made of blood. These receptors all come from a girl aged 10 to 17 with multiple sclerosis. CDR3s include the opening cysteine and the closing phenylalanine or tryptophan. Each record gives: V gene, clone size, D gene, J gene, CDR3 protein, CDR3 DNA. A D gene is named only where the DNA matches it firmly. Size is omitted from some rows. Given values are once, few, many or a class for expanded clones.

>TRBV7-2|.|.|TRBJ1-1
CASSLIRGGTEAFF
TGTGCCAGCAGCTTAATACGAGGTGGCACTGAAGCTTTCTTT
>TRBV6-5|.|TRBD1|TRBJ2-1
CASSYSGTGVYEQFF
TGTGCCAGCAGTTACTCTGGGACAGGGGTCTATGAGCAGTTCTTC
>TRBV29-1|few|TRBD2|TRBJ2-5
CSVHSGGAAETQYF
TGCAGCGTCCATAGCGGGGGGGCCGCAGAGACCCAGTACTTC
>TRBV6-5|few|.|TRBJ2-1
CASSYKFSHYNEQFF
TGTGCCAGCAGTTATAAGTTTTCCCATTACAATGAGCAGTTCTTC
>TRBV6-4|.|.|TRBJ2-7
CASTGDFQDEQYF
TGTGCCAGCACGGGGGACTTCCAGGACGAGCAGTACTTC
>TRBV5-1|.|TRBD1|TRBJ1-4
CASSWKGQGDEKLFF
TGCGCCAGCAGCTGGAAGGGACAGGGGGACGAAAAACTGTTTTTT
>TRBV18|.|TRBD2|TRBJ2-5
CASSRTSGVQETQYF
TGTGCCAGCTCGCGGACTAGCGGGGTGCAAGAGACCCAGTACTTC
>TRBV7-9|.|TRBD1|TRBJ1-2
CASSLVQGAYGYTF
TGTGCCAGCAGCTTAGTGCAGGGGGCCTATGGCTACACCTTC
>TRBV20-1|few|TRBD2|TRBJ2-5
CSATPGTSGRAVETQYF
TGCAGTGCTACCCCTGGGACTAGCGGGAGGGCAGTGGAGACCCAGTACTTC
>TRBV20-1|few|TRBD1|TRBJ1-1
CSARDRHMNTEAFF
TGCAGTGCAAGGGACAGGCACATGAACACTGAAGCTTTCTTT
>TRBV7-6|.|TRBD2|TRBJ2-3
CASSWRGRHTDTQYF
TGTGCCAGCAGCTGGCGCGGGAGACACACAGATACGCAGTATTTT
>TRBV20-1|few|.|TRBJ2-7
CSATGELTYEQYF
TGCAGTGCTACTGGGGAACTCACCTACGAGCAGTACTTC
>TRBV5-1|few|TRBD2|TRBJ2-7
CASSLTSGSTYEQYF
TGCGCCAGCAGCTTGACTAGCGGGAGTACCTACGAGCAGTACTTC
>TRBV7-8|.|TRBD1|TRBJ2-1
CASSLRWTGWGDEQFF
TGTGCCAGCAGCTTAAGATGGACAGGGTGGGGGGATGAGCAGTTCTTC
>TRBV24-1|few|TRBD2|TRBJ2-3
CATAGGGGGTDTQYF
TGTGCCACCGCGGGCGGCGGGGGGGGCACAGATACGCAGTATTTT
>TRBV20-1|few|.|TRBJ1-1
CSASGLAREAFF
TGCAGTGCTTCGGGCCTAGCCAGGGAAGCTTTCTTT
>TRBV29-1|.|.|TRBJ1-1
CSVEGDSAEAFF
TGCAGCGTTGAAGGGGACTCGGCTGAAGCTTTCTTT
>TRBV20-1|.|.|TRBJ1-3
CTPAQTHSGNTIYF
TGCACTCCGGCCCAGACCCACTCTGGAAACACCATATATTTT
>TRBV20-1|few|.|TRBJ2-4
CSASRWVLAKNIQYF
TGCAGTGCTAGCCGCTGGGTACTAGCCAAAAACATTCAGTACTTC
>TRBV25-1|few|TRBD1|TRBJ2-5
CASSHPTGGGETQYF
TGTGCCAGCAGCCACCCAACAGGGGGCGGGGAGACCCAGTACTTC